This T cell receptor (beta chain) is from a study of cytomegalovirus exposure and HLA in healthy donors. Study-level background: Of all 400 or so donors who were genotyped, around 82% belonged to the Caucasian-associated ancestry cluster.

The trim removed 4 bases at V and 0 bases at J, leaving 9 bases unmatched. The germline V gene has CDR1 LNHNV and CDR2 YYDKDF (reference sequence). This CDR3 region has 17 residues. Whole-study results and caveats: CMV antigen specificity of a few CMV-associated chains was confirmed in vitro. Data from an earlier analysis indicated that most TCR beta V segments were productive either about 87% or about 30% of the time. Some TCR beta chains (more than 150 of them) were listed as cytomegalovirus-associated.

Regarding this clone: Its antigen is not identified.

The PCR was carried out with 60 Vbeta primers and 13 Jbeta primers. This table comes from immunoSEQ multiplex PCR, and its TCRdb copy is limited to in-frame clones, with some not included. Here the sample spans 150,000 or so clones, more than 60% being singletons. The TCR originated in a man between 18 and 29 years old in good health and CMV-seropositive. The specimen sequenced was PBMCs. This rearrangement joins TRBV15 to TRBJ2-1; 7 bases align to TRBD1. The CDR3 reads CATSNYRGTSSYNEQFF. The CDR3 nucleotides read TGTGCCACCAGCAACTACAGGGGCACCAGCTCCTACAATGAGCAGTTCTTC.